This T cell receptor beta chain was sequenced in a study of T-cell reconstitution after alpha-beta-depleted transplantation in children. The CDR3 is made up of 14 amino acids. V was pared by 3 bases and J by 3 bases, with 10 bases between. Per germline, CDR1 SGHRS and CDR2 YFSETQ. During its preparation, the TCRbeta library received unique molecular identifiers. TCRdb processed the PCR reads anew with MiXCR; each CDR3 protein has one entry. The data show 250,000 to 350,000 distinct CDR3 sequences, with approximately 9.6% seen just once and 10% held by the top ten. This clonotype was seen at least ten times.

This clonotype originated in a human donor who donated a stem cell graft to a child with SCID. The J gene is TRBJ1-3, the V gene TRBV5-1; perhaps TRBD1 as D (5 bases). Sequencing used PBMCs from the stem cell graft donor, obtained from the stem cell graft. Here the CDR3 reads CASSSDIFGNTIYF. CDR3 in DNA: TGCGCCAGCAGCTCGGACATATTTGGAAACACCATATATTTT.